Detailed here is one TCR beta chain. Its antigen is still unknown. The record has no base qualities; no much larger clone is one base away. This sample was taken from a study of T cell responses to AZD1222 COVID-19 vaccine (dated by TCRdb to 2020 to 2023). The study in broad terms: A total of about 230 trial participants underwent TCR sequencing, of whom approximately 210 received two doses of AZD1222 and around 25 received two doses of the MenACWY control vaccine. Enrollment into the trials was organized by age into subgroups of 18-55, 56-69 and 70-plus years, and those subgroups contained roughly 160, 29 and 62 TCR-sequenced participants, respectively. Study-wide findings and limitations: Most participants were white British and females outnumbered males, and the authors suggested that clonal diversity may have been underestimated. Vaccine-associated CD4 TCRs spanned the whole spike protein, with dominant responses in regions 160-218 and 743-854. Only five to seven AZD1222 recipients were SARS-CoV-2 seropositive at baseline, limiting conclusions about previously exposed vaccinees. The 56-69-year group was small, and its depth increase did not reach significance, likely because of low power. Reportedly, almost half of the unique spike-specific TCRs recognized epitopes lying outside the regions that are mutated in the B.1.351 and B.1.1.7 variants. After two AZD1222 doses, spike-specific TCR breadth and depth were significantly higher than at day 0 and than in MenACWY recipients. Because no day 14 peak-response samples were available, the repertoires could be characterized only after the peak T cell response.

V lost 5 bases and J lost 4 bases; the stretch between them is 13 bases long. The CDR3 sequence holds 14 residues, the cysteine and phenylalanine included. Just the 42-base CDR3 DNA is kept, in frame starting at base 1. The CDR1 and CDR2 encoded by the germline V gene (reference sequence) are SEHNR and FQNEAQ. The CDR3 regions of human TCRbeta chains were analyzed by immunosequencing. Under the source paper's analysis protocol: TCRs in the repertoires were matched against a reference library of SARS-CoV-2-specific TCRs that had been generated with the MIRA antigen-specificity platform. Breadth meant the fraction of unique TCRs that were SARS-CoV-2-associated, whereas depth meant the fraction of total T cells that were SARS-CoV-2-associated. Each spike-specific TCR was assigned to its reactive spike region and to a CD4 or CD8 class using the MIRA data. Log10-transformed breadth and depth values were compared by one-way ANOVA with Sidak's multiple comparisons tests. This immuneACCESS table, as held by TCRdb, lists in-frame sequences with V and J called but not all clones. Of the missing ones, under half trace to an unresolved V gene in checked studies; the others have no known cause. V and J calls and clone size are those listed in that table; D and trimming were worked out from the DNA. The table for this sample lists 180,000 or so clones; around nine tenths of them were counted only once. The ten most abundant clones make up 1.5% to 2% of the sample.

The time point label, as the study defines it: about 28 days (+/-7) after the second vaccine dose. AZD1222 recipients given second doses at about 4 weeks or at about 12 weeks were pooled, since spike-specific TCR depth and breadth were not found to differ between the two schedules. Vaccinee samples came from UK trials COV001 and COV002, including a single-blind randomized controlled phase 2/3 trial of AZD1222 (ChAdOx1 nCoV-19) in healthy adults. For TCRbeta chain sequencing, PBMC samples were collected from trial participants at day 0 and at day 28 after the second dose. This specimen was peripheral blood, taken 28 days after the second AZD1222 dose. Recombination joined TRBV7-9 with TRBJ2-3; TRBD1 could be the D gene, as 6 bases match. This receptor was obtained from an adult who received the AZD1222 COVID-19 vaccine. The nucleotide sequence is TGTGCCAGCAGCGAAGAGGGGGAACCAGATACGCAGTATTTT. This translates into CASSEEGEPDTQYF. This CDR3, with the reference TRBV7-9 and TRBJ2-3 proteins standing in past its ends, gives the full variable domain DTGVSQNPRHKITKRGQNVTFRCDPISEHNRLYWYRQTLGQGPEFLTYFQNEAQLEKSRLLSDRFSAERPKGSFSTLEIQRTEQGDSAMYLCASSEEGEPDTQYFGPGTRLTVL.